The T cell receptor beta chain described here comes from a study of OX40 agonist ivuxolimab in advanced cancers. Notes on the research overall: Ivuxolimab, which targeted the costimulatory receptor OX40 (CD134), was an agonistic, fully human IgG2 monoclonal antibody. Intravenous ivuxolimab was administered to patients every 2 weeks at six dose levels: 0.01, 0.1, 0.3, 1.5, 3 and 10 mg/kg. Of the roughly 54 patients in dose escalation, about 19 had hepatocellular carcinoma, some 15 had melanoma, 9 had renal cell carcinoma and 9 had head and neck cancer. A male proportion of roughly 80% and a mean age of approximately 61 years, ranging from about 23 to 90, were recorded for the dose-escalation cohort. Prior anti-PD-1, anti-PD-L1 or anti-CTLA-4 therapy was permitted, and approximately 40% of dose-escalation patients had received checkpoint inhibitors. Partial responses were achieved by three dose-escalation patients, of whom one had hepatocellular carcinoma and two had cutaneous melanoma. Peripheral TCRbeta sequencing aimed to test whether ivuxolimab altered TCR sequence diversity and caused clonal T-cell expansion. The monotherapy dose-escalation portion (N of about 49 patients) of the phase I ivuxolimab trial is reported in the paper. Points the paper makes about the study in general: Low levels of normalized T-cell clonal expansion were also seen in some patients who did not respond. Antigen specificity was not determined for the clonally expanded peripheral T cells. Clonal expansion of both CD4+ and CD8+ blood T cells was observed from baseline to week 6 at doses 0.1 to 3.0 mg/kg. On average, CD8+ T cells showed more expanded clones than CD4+ T cells after ivuxolimab. Partial responders in the 0.1-3.0 mg/kg groups had among the lowest normalized peripheral clonal expansion, especially among CD8+ T cells.

Genomic DNA was isolated from the sorted cells so that the TCRbeta CDR3 region could be sequenced. TCRbeta CDR3 regions were sequenced using the immunoSEQ Assay. Imported from immuneACCESS, the table was reduced by TCRdb to in-frame sequences with V and J called. These copies leave out some clones; in studies compared against another copy, an unresolved V gene accounts for under half, and the cause of the remainder is not known. This sample is represented by roughly 110,000 clones; 75% to 95% of them were singletons. About 1.2% of the sample comes from the top ten. The germline V gene sets CDR1 to SGHAT and CDR2 to FQNNGV. After removal of 4 bases from V and 2 bases from J, the junction retains 7 bases not matched to a gene. The CDR3 spans 15 residues, from the cysteine through the phenylalanine. Kept here is only the CDR3 DNA, which spans 45 bases and is read in frame from base 1. Points on this clone: No antigen is known for it. Base qualities were left out, and no much larger clone turns up one base away.

Patients with autoimmune disease history or receiving systemic immunosuppression were excluded from the trial. Peripheral blood for TCR sequencing was collected from all dose cohorts at baseline, on cycle 4 day 1, and on cycle 7 day 1. Samples came from an open-label, multicenter, first-in-human phase I dose-escalation trial of ivuxolimab. Adults with locally advanced or metastatic melanoma, renal cell carcinoma, hepatocellular carcinoma or head and neck squamous cell carcinoma were enrolled in the trial. CD4+ and CD8+ T cells were sorted separately from peripheral blood before TCR sequencing. This specimen consisted of CD4+ or CD8+ T cells sorted from blood, obtained in a trial of the OX40 agonist ivuxolimab. This sequence was found in an adult with an advanced solid tumor such as melanoma, head and neck, liver or kidney cancer. The receptor chain draws on TRBV11-2 and TRBJ2-5; 7 bases in between match TRBD2. The CDR3 corresponds to CASSSEAGPQETQYF. The DNA is TGTGCCAGCAGCTCCGAAGCGGGGCCGCAAGAGACCCAGTACTTC.